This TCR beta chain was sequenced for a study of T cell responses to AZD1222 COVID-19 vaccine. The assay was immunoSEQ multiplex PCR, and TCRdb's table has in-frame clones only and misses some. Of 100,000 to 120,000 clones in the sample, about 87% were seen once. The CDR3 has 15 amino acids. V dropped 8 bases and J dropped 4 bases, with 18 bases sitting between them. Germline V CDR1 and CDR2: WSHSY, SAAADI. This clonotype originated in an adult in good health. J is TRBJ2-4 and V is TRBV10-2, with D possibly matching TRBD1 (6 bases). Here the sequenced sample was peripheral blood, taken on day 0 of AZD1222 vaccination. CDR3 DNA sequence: TGCGCCAGCGGTCCCATGAACAGGGAAAAAAACATTCAGTACTTC. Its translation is CASGPMNREKNIQYF.